The 14 T cell receptor beta chains presented below share a single source sample, sequenced in a study of blood T cell repertoires in COVID-19. The table came from immunoSEQ multiplex PCR; TCRdb's copy has only in-frame clones and leaves some out. The sample shows under 250,000 clones, over 80% of them seen only once. Specimen: peripheral blood. These receptors were taken from a man aged 25-45 years with COVID-19, enrolled during active disease.

This clone came up once. The chain employs TRBV23-1 and TRBJ2-1; TRBD2 is a possible D gene (6 bases). TRBV23-1 is assigned to the ORF class and has an uncertain function. V was clipped by 0 bases and J by 0 bases, with 18 bases between them. CDR3 length: 19 amino acids. CDR3 residues: CASSQSGRMSGSSYNEQFF. The CDR3 DNA sequence: TGCGCCAGCAGTCAATCGGGGAGGATGAGCGGAAGCTCCTACAATGAGCAGTTCTTC.

V gene TRBV6-5 combines with J gene TRBJ1-2, with D hard to call. The CDR3 has 13 residues. The ends were cut back, 2 bases at V and 1 base at J, with 5 bases in the middle. CDR1 and CDR2 from the germline V gene are MNHEY and SVGAGI. As DNA, the CDR3 is TGTGCCAGCAGTTACGAGGGTAACTATGGCTACACCTTC. This translates into CASSYEGNYGYTF.

The chain links TRBV19 to TRBJ1-5, with D perhaps matching TRBD1 (5 bases). The CDR3 runs 14 residues. Germline V CDR1 and CDR2: LNHDA, SQIVND (reference sequence). V was clipped by 6 bases and J by 6 bases, with 15 bases between them. The CDR3 DNA follows: TGTGCCAGTAGGTTGGGCTTTAGGGGTCAGCCCCAGCATTTT. Protein: CASRLGFRGQPQHF. Using reference TRBV19 and TRBJ1-5 for the parts outside the CDR3, the full variable domain is DGGITQSPKYLFRKEGQNVTLSCEQNLNHDAMYWYRQDPGQGLRLIYYSQIVNDFQKGDIAEGYSVSREKKESFPLTVTSAQKNPTAFYLCASRLGFRGQPQHFGDGTRLSIL.

The V and J genes are TRBV29-1 and TRBJ1-1; possible D gene TRBD1, 6 bases. The V end was cut by 0 bases, the J end by 5 bases, with 13 bases between. The V gene's germline CDR1 is SQVTM and CDR2 ANQGSEA. The CDR3 totals 14 residues. CDR3 loop: CSVEDPRGSTEAFF. The CDR3 region has the DNA TGCAGCGTTGAAGATCCCAGGGGCAGTACTGAAGCTTTCTTT.

The chain employs TRBV9 and TRBJ1-1, with D tentatively TRBD1 (6 bases). CDR1 and CDR2 (germline): SGDLS, YYNGEE. The CDR3 consists of 14 residues. Between the trimmed V and J ends, which lost 4 bases and 11 bases, there was a span of 21 bases. The CDR3: CASSPVVGAVGAFF. The CDR3 DNA sequence: TGTGCCAGCAGCCCAGTGGTGGGGGCGGTGGGGGCTTTCTTT.

The chain is built from TRBV30 and TRBJ2-7; D may be TRBD1 (5 bases). This CDR3 is built from 14 residues. CDR1 GTSNPN and CDR2 SVGIG come from the germline V gene (reference sequence). Trimming left V 0 bases short and J 4 bases short, with 13 bases between. Here the CDR3 DNA reads TGTGCCTGGAGTGTGGAAAGGGGCGCTTACGAGCAGTACTTC. Its protein product is CAWSVERGAYEQYF. Full variable domain (rest looked up from reference TRBV30 and TRBJ2-7): SQTIHQWPATLVQPVGSPLSLECTVEGTSNPNLYWYRQAAGRGLQLLFYSVGIGQISSEVPQNLSASRPQDRQFILSSKKLLLSDSGFYLCAWSVERGAYEQYFGPGTRLTVT.

The chain is built from TRBV29-1 and TRBJ1-4; 8 bases are a match to TRBD1. The V segment lost 7 bases and the J segment 8 bases; nucleotides outside the gene matches: 6. From germline, CDR1 is SQVTM and CDR2 ANQGSEA. This CDR3 region has 12 residues. CDR3 coding DNA: TGCAGCGCCGGACAGGGTTGGGAAAAACTGTTTTTT. Its protein is CSAGQGWEKLFF.

This clone was observed a handful of times. The chain is built from TRBV6-6 and TRBJ1-5; D is unclear. Germline-derived CDR1 and CDR2 are MNHNY and SVGAGI (reference sequence). The CDR3 is 13 residues long. CDR3 bases: TGTGCTACGTGGTCGGTCCACAATCAGCCCCAGCATTTT. Translation: CATWSVHNQPQHF.

This chain connects TRBV24-1 to TRBJ2-1; TRBD2 agrees at 13 bases. Looked up from germline, CDR1 is KGHDR and CDR2 is SFDVKD. The CDR3 runs 14 residues. V was clipped by 8 bases and J by 6 bases; unmatched bases: 3. The CDR3 DNA is TGTGCCACCATGGGGACTAGCGGGACCAATGAGCAGTTCTTC. Protein: CATMGTSGTNEQFF.

This clone has a handful of counts. This chain uses TRBV7-9 with TRBJ1-2; 7 nucleotides align to TRBD1. This CDR3 has 17 amino acids. Germline values: CDR1 SEHNR, CDR2 FQNEAQ (reference sequence). V was pared by 3 bases and J by 3 bases, with 13 bases of the junction left unmatched. The CDR3 sequence: CASSFSPDRALDYGYTF. The CDR3 DNA is TGTGCCAGCAGCTTCTCTCCCGACAGGGCGCTTGACTATGGCTACACCTTC.

This rearrangement joins TRBV19 to TRBJ1-1; 8 bases are a match to TRBD1. CDR1 LNHDA and CDR2 SQIVND come from the germline V gene (reference sequence). The ends lost 1 base at V and 6 bases at J; junction bases unmatched: 7. There are 15 residues in the CDR3. The CDR3 DNA follows: TGTGCCAGTAGTATAGCACAGGGGGACCGAGCTGAAGCTTTCTTT. Amino acids: CASSIAQGDRAEAFF.

This clone has only a few counts. This chain uses TRBV4-1 with TRBJ2-2; tentative D call: TRBD2 (6 bases). Germline CDR1 reads MGHRA; CDR2 reads YSYEKL. The germline V and J ends were trimmed by 0 bases and 6 bases, with 11 bases remaining between them. The CDR3 spans 15 residues. CDR3 loop: CASSQDMGGSGELFF. Written as DNA, the CDR3 is TGCGCCAGCAGCCAAGATATGGGGGGTTCCGGGGAGCTGTTTTTT.

V is TRBV9 and J is TRBJ1-1; 9 positions match TRBD1. With V trimmed by 3 bases and J by 3 bases, 3 bases remained unmatched. This CDR3 has 14 amino acids. The germline gives CDR1 SGDLS, CDR2 YYNGEE. CDR3 sequence (DNA): TGTGCCAGCAGCGGCGGACAGGGGTACACTGAAGCTTTCTTT. Protein product: CASSGGQGYTEAFF.

V usage is TRBV9 and J usage is TRBJ2-1; D perhaps matches TRBD2 (6 bases). The CDR3 is 15 amino acids. The V and J ends lost 4 bases and 0 bases respectively, with 11 bases between them. The germline CDR1 and CDR2 sequences are SGDLS and YYNGEE. Here the CDR3 reads CASSYTGDSYNEQFF. The CDR3 DNA reads as TGTGCCAGCAGCTACACGGGGGACTCCTACAATGAGCAGTTCTTC. The whole variable domain, remainder taken from reference TRBV9 and TRBJ2-1, is DSGVTQTPKHLITATGQRVTLRCSPRSGDLSVYWYQQSLDQGLQFLIQYYNGEERAKGNILERFSAQQFPDLHSELNLSSLELGDSALYFCASSYTGDSYNEQFFGPGTRLTVL.